These T cell receptor beta chains were read from a single sample in a study of blood T cell repertoires in COVID-19. TCRdb keeps only in-frame clones here, not all; method: immunoSEQ multiplex PCR. The repertoire holds roughly 67,000 clones, with roughly 85% as singletons. The source material was peripheral blood. These receptor sequences come from a man aged 50 or older with acute or convalescent COVID-19. The CDR3 runs from the conserved cysteine through the conserved F or W. D genes are given only for firm matches. Clone size is stated in some rows and not others, as once, few, many or a class when expanded.

clone size,J gene,V gene,D gene,CDR3 DNA,CDR3 protein
NA,TRBJ2-7,TRBV3-1/TRBV3-2,NA,TGTGCCAGCAGCCCAGGGGACAATTACTACGAGCAGTACTTC,CASSPGDNYYEQYF
NA,TRBJ2-5,TRBV19,NA,TGTGCCAGTCAAGCGGAAGAGACCCAGTACTTC,CASQAEETQYF
NA,TRBJ2-3,TRBV4-2,NA,TGTGCCAGCAGCCAACGAACGGGGCCTCTAGCGAGCACAGATACGCAGTATTTT,CASSQRTGPLASTDTQYF
NA,TRBJ2-3,TRBV24-1,NA,TGTGCCACCGGACAGAGCACAGATACGCAGTATTTT,CATGQSTDTQYF
NA,TRBJ1-2,TRBV9,NA,TGTGCCAGCAGCGTAAACTCCAGGGGCAGCTATGGCTACACCTTC,CASSVNSRGSYGYTF
once,TRBJ2-2,TRBV28,TRBD1,TGTGCCAGCAGTTTATTATCTCTTTCAGATGGGACAGGGGGCGAGTGGGGAATCGGGGAGCTGTTTTTT,CASSLLSLSDGTGGEWGIGELFF
NA,TRBJ1-1,TRBV13,TRBD1,TGTGCCAGCAGCTCGTTAGGACAGGGAGGCACTGAAGCTTTCTTT,CASSSLGQGGTEAFF
NA,TRBJ2-3,TRBV27,TRBD1,TGTGCCAGCAGTCCGGACAGGGGCCGCACAGATACGCAGTATTTT,CASSPDRGRTDTQYF
NA,TRBJ2-5,TRBV5-5,TRBD2,TGTGCCAGCAGCTCCGCGCTAGCGGGGGGGCTATCGGAGACCCAGTACTTC,CASSSALAGGLSETQYF
NA,TRBJ2-1,TRBV3-1/TRBV3-2,NA,TGTGCCAGCAGCCCGGGACTTGGAGATGAGCAGTTCTTC,CASSPGLGDEQFF
NA,TRBJ1-2,TRBV5-6,TRBD1,TGTGCCAGCAGCTCACAGGGGCGGGATGGCTACACCTTC,CASSSQGRDGYTF
NA,TRBJ1-6,TRBV7-8,NA,TGTGCCAGCAGCTTACTGAACAGGGATAATTCACCCCTCCACTTT,CASSLLNRDNSPLHF
NA,TRBJ2-5,TRBV5-1,TRBD2,TGCGCCAGCAGCCCACGGACAGGCGGGGGGGTCGGGGAAGAGACCCAGTACTTC,CASSPRTGGGVGEETQYF
once,TRBJ2-3,TRBV6-5,TRBD2,TGTGCCAGCAGTTCGATAGCGGGGCGGTTCGGGGATACGCAGTATTTT,CASSSIAGRFGDTQYF
NA,TRBJ2-3,TRBV9,TRBD2,TGTGCCAGCAGCCCCGGGACTAGCGGCACAGATACGCAGTATTTT,CASSPGTSGTDTQYF
NA,TRBJ1-6,TRBV5-1,TRBD1,TGCGCCAGCAATCCTACAGGGGACTATAATTCACCCCTCCACTTT,CASNPTGDYNSPLHF
NA,TRBJ2-3,TRBV7-2,NA,TGTGCCAGCAGCTTACAGGGCACAGATACGCAGTATTTT,CASSLQGTDTQYF
NA,TRBJ2-5,TRBV3-1/TRBV3-2,TRBD2,TGTGCCAGCAGCACCTTTAGCGGGGGGGGCCGGGAGACCCAGTACTTC,CASSTFSGGGRETQYF
few,TRBJ2-3,TRBV28,TRBD2,TGTGCCAGCAGCACACTAGCGGGGGGTCCAGATACGCAGTATTTT,CASSTLAGGPDTQYF
NA,TRBJ1-1,TRBV10-1,TRBD1,TGCGCCAGCAGTGGAACAGGGGGCGAAGCTTTCTTT,CASSGTGGEAFF
NA,TRBJ2-3,TRBV7-6,TRBD1,TGTGCCAGCAGCTCGCGTATGGGGACAGGGGGCGCGAAAGATACGCAGTATTTT,CASSSRMGTGGAKDTQYF
NA,TRBJ1-2,TRBV30,NA,TGTGCCTGGAGTATGGGCCTACAAGCTAACTATGGCTACACCTTC,CAWSMGLQANYGYTF
NA,TRBJ2-2,TRBV3-1/TRBV3-2,TRBD2,TGTGCCAGCAGCCAAGATGTCGCTAGCGGGGGGGCCTGGACCGGGGAGCTGTTTTTT,CASSQDVASGGAWTGELFF
NA,TRBJ2-3,TRBV6-1,TRBD2,TGTGCCAGCTGTGGGCGCCAGGGACTAGCGGGGGGGCGGGGCACAGATACGCAGTATTTT,CASCGRQGLAGGRGTDTQYF
NA,TRBJ2-1,TRBV7-8,TRBD2,TGTGCCAGCAGCTTAGGACTAGCGGGGGGGAGCTCCTACAATGAGCAGTTCTTC,CASSLGLAGGSSYNEQFF
NA,TRBJ1-5,TRBV6-5,TRBD1,TGTGCCAGCAGTCCCCGACAGGGAACCAATCAGCCCCAGCATTTT,CASSPRQGTNQPQHF
NA,TRBJ2-5,TRBV28,TRBD1,TGTGCCAGCAGCACGAACAGGGGTTTGGAGACCCAGTACTTC,CASSTNRGLETQYF
NA,TRBJ2-3,TRBV11-2,NA,TGTGCCAGCAGCTTATTGGTTAGCGGTGGAGATACGCAGTATTTT,CASSLLVSGGDTQYF
NA,TRBJ1-1,TRBV10-3,NA,TGTGCCATCAGACTGGACACGAACACTGAAGCTTTCTTT,CAIRLDTNTEAFF